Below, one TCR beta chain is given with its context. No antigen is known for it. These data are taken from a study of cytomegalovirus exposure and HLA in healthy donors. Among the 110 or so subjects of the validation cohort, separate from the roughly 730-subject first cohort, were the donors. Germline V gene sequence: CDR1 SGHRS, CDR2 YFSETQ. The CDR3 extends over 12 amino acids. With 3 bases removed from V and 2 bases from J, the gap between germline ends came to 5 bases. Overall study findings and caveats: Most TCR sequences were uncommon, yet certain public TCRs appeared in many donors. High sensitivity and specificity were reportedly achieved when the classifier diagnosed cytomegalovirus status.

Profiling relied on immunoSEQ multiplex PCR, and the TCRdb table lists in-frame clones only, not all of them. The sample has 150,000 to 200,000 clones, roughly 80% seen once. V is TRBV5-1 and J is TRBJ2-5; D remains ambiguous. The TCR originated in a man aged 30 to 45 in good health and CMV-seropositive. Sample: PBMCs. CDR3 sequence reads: CASSSLQETQYF. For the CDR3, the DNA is TGCGCCAGCAGCTCCCTTCAAGAGACCCAGTACTTC.